The 8 T cell receptor beta chains presented below share a single source sample, sequenced in a study of glioma-infiltrating T cells. TCR alpha and beta CDR3 regions were amplified from RNA using iRepertoire nested multiplex PCR. TCRdb itself ran the multiplex PCR reads through MiXCR, one entry per CDR3 protein. The table has approximately 100,000 distinct CDR3 sequences, about 30% seen once. Sequences were obtained from glioma tissue, nonneoplastic brain tissue, or PBMCs (not recorded which). The receptors come from a human donor with low-grade glioma or glioblastoma, undergoing nonglioma brain surgery, or in good health (not recorded which).

The chain is built from TRBV12-3 or TRBV12-4 and TRBJ2-1, with D perhaps TRBD1 or TRBD2 (6 bases each). V was pared by 6 bases and J by 2 bases, with 17 bases between. The CDR3 is 16 amino acids. This CDR3 is CASSPYEGGPYNEQFF. The CDR3, as DNA: TGTGCCAGCAGCCCTTATGAGGGGGGACCCTACAATGAGCAGTTCTTC.

A note on this clonotype: Sequence at one end of the junction differs from germline and may be a read error. The chain employs TRBV4-3 and TRBJ1-5; 7 nucleotides match TRBD1. CDR3 size: 17 residues. Per germline, CDR1 LGHNA and CDR2 YSLEER. CDR3 residues: CASSQHRGGGTNQPRHF. As DNA, the CDR3 is TGCGCCAGCAGCCAACACAGGGGAGGGGGTACTAATCAGCCCCGGCATTTT.

In its sample, this clonotype was seen a few times. Just one base apart from a much larger clone, this may be a read error. The chain is built from TRBV4-2 and TRBJ2-5; TRBD2 aligns across 7 bases. The CDR3 totals 15 residues. Germline CDR1 reads LGHNA; CDR2 reads YNFKEQ. The chain's CDR3 is CAGSQDWGGQETQYF. The DNA for the CDR3 is TGTGCCGGCAGCCAAGACTGGGGGGGCCAAGAGACCCAGTACTTC.

This clonotype was detected ten times or more. The chain joins TRBV27 to TRBJ1-5, with 8 positions matching TRBD1. The CDR3 covers 17 residues. Germline loops: CDR1 MNHEY, CDR2 SMNVEV (reference sequence). V lost 5 bases and J lost 1; bases outside the gene matches: 10. CDR3 nucleotide sequence: TGTGCCAGCAGTCCCAGCAGGGGGCGCGGGAGCAATCAGCCCCAGCATTTT. It is translated as CASSPSRGRGSNQPQHF.

Many counts were recorded for this clonotype. The chain combines TRBV7-2 with TRBJ2-1, with 13 bases aligning to TRBD2. J was trimmed by 3 bases and V by 2 bases; bases with no gene match: 7. Germline V gene sequence: CDR1 SGHTA, CDR2 FQGNSA. The CDR3 extends over 18 amino acids. The CDR3 loop reads CASSLTGLAGAFYNEQFF. The CDR3, as DNA: TGTGCCAGCAGCTTAACCGGACTAGCGGGGGCCTTCTACAATGAGCAGTTCTTC.

This clonotype was seen ten or more times. The chain employs TRBV6-1 and TRBJ1-6; D is perhaps TRBD1 (5 bases). CDR3 size: 14 residues. The germline V gene encodes CDR1 MNHNS and CDR2 SASEGT. Trimming took 5 bases from V and 8 from J, leaving 13 bases between them. CDR3 bases: TGTGCCAGCAGTAGAGGGGTTAGGGATTCACCCCTCCACTTT. Translation: CASSRGVRDSPLHF.

Concerning this clonotype itself: This clone may be a read error of a much larger clone one base away. The chain combines TRBV20-1 with TRBJ2-7; D gene unclear. The CDR3 has 11 residues. The V end was cut by 7 bases, the J end by 6 bases, with 13 bases between. Germline V gene data show CDR1 as DFQATT and CDR2 as SNEGSKA (reference sequence). CDR3 amino acids: CSVVGLGEQYF. Here the CDR3 DNA reads TGCAGTGTAGTGGGCTTGGGCGAGCAGTACTTC.

This clonotype occurred many times. This chain connects TRBV20-1 to TRBJ2-1; 9 nucleotides match TRBD2. This CDR3 region has 14 residues. Germline V gene lookup returns CDR1 DFQATT and CDR2 SNEGSKA (reference sequence). V lost 2 bases to trimming and J lost 5 bases; unmatched junction nucleotides: 4. CDR3 coding DNA: TGCAGTGCTAGACTAGCGGGGCGGAACAATGAGCAGTTCTTC. This translates into CSARLAGRNNEQFF.